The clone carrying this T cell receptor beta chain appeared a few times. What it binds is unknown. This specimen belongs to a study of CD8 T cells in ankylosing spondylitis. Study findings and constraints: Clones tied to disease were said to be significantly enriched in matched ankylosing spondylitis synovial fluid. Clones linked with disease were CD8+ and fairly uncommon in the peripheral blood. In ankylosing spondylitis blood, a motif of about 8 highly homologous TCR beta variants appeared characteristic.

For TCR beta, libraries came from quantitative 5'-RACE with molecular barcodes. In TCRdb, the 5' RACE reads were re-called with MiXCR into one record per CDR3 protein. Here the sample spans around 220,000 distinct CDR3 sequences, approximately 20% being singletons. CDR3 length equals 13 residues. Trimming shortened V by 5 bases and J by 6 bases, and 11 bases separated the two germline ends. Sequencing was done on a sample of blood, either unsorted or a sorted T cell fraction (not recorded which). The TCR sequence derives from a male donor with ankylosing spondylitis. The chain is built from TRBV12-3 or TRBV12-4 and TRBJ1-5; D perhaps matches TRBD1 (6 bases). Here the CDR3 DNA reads TGTGCCAGCAGTACCGGGGGGCGTCAGCCCCAGCATTTT. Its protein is CASSTGGRQPQHF.